The entry below describes one T cell receptor beta chain. The antigen is undetermined. This entry is derived from a study of CD8 T cells in Susac syndrome. Study conclusions and caveats: The authors acknowledged that their TCR sequencing and HLA analysis involved a relatively small number of individuals.

The CDR3 spans 15 residues. Germline CDR1 and CDR2: LGHDT and YNNKEL (reference sequence). V lost 0 bases, J lost 4 bases, and 10 bases lay in between. The RNA, about 0.45 to 1 ug, was put through reverse transcription using random hexamers. TCRdb analysed the immunoSEQ multiplex PCR reads with MiXCR anew, one entry per CDR3 protein. The sample holds about 200,000 distinct CDR3 sequences, approximately 95% seen once. Both CD4+ and CD8+ T cells were negatively isolated, and TEMRA cells underwent FACS enrichment. Material: CD4+ T cells from PBMCs. The rearrangement uses TRBV3-1 and TRBJ2-1; D ambiguous. The clonotype was recovered from a human donor in good health. CDR3 nucleotides: TGTGCCAGCAGCCAAGATCCACTAACTTACAATGAGCAGTTCTTC. Translating it yields CASSQDPLTYNEQFF.